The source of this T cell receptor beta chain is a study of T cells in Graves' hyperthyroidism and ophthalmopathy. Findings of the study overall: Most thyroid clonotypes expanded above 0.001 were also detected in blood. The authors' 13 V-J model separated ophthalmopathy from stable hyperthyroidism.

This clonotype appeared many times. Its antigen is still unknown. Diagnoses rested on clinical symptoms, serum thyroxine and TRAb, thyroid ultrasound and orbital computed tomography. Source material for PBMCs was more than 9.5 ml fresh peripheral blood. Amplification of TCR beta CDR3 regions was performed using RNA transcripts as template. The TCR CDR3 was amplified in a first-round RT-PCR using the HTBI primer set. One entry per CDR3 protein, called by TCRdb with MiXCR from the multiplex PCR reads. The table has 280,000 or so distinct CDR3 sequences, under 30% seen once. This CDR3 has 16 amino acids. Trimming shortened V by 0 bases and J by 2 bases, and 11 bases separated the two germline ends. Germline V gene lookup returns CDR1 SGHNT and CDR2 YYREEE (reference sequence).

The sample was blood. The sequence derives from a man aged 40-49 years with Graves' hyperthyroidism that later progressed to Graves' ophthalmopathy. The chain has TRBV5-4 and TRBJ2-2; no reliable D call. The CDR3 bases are TGTGCCAGCAGCTTGGACGGCACCACTAACACCGGGGAGCTGTTTTTT. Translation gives CASSLDGTTNTGELFF.